These 4 T cell receptor beta chains were all obtained from the same sample, sequenced in a study of monozygotic twins with inflammatory bowel disease. TCRdb re-called the 5' RACE reads and gives one entry per CDR3 protein, without DNA. Across about 160,000 distinct CDR3 sequences, the top ten clones capture 2.8% of the sample. Sequenced sample: blood. These receptors were collected from a human donor with ulcerative colitis or Crohn's disease, or a healthy co-twin of an affected twin (not recorded which).

This chain joins TRBV2 and TRBJ2-1; the TRBD2 assignment by TCRdb is unverifiable without DNA. The CDR3 has 16 residues. CDR1 and CDR2 from the germline V gene are SNHLY and FYNNEI. CDR3 sequence reads: CASSIQSSGRYNEQFF.

The chain carries TRBV5-1 and TRBJ1-2; lacking DNA, the TRBD1 call made by TCRdb goes unchecked. From germline, CDR1 is SGHRS and CDR2 YFSETQ. This CDR3 spans 14 amino acids. This chain's CDR3 is CASSLGRTDYGYTF. The entire variable domain, with the rest obtained from reference TRBV5-1 and TRBJ1-2, is as follows: KAGVTQTPRYLIKTRGQQVTLSCSPISGHRSVSWYQQTPGQGLQFLFEYFSETQRNKGNFPGRFSGRQFSNSRSEMNVSTLELGDSALYLCASSLGRTDYGYTFGSGTRLTVV.

This chain links TRBV20-1 with TRBJ2-5; TCRdb calls TRBD1, which cannot be checked without DNA. The CDR3 runs to 12 residues. The germline V gene has CDR1 DFQATT and CDR2 SNEGSKA (reference sequence). The CDR3 sequence: CSIYDRAGTQYF.

The V call is TRBV3-1, the J call TRBJ2-1. The CDR3 runs to 13 residues. Germline V gene lookup returns CDR1 LGHDT and CDR2 YNNKEL (reference sequence). CDR3 protein: CASSQMRSNEQFF.